Listed here are 7 T cell receptor beta chains from one sample, sequenced in a study of memory CD4+ T cells and cytomegalovirus serostatus. Using immunoSEQ multiplex PCR, the repertoire was profiled, and TCRdb retains in-frame clones only, with some absent. The sample lists under 45,000 clones, around 78% occurring once. Single viable CD3+CD4+CD8-CD45RO+ cells were sorted as the memory CD4+ T cells. Sequenced sample: memory CD4+ T cells from blood. The receptors here all came from an adult in good health and CMV-seronegative.

The CDR3 coding sequence is TGTGCCAGCACTCTCGTGGGCGCCGGGGAGCTGTTTTTT. Translated: CASTLVGAGELFF. The V call is TRBV7-6, the J call TRBJ2-2; D is unresolved. This CDR3 spans 13 amino acids. Germline CDR1 reads SGHVS; CDR2 reads FNYEAQ. Deletions cut 7 bases from V and 6 bases from J, with 12 bases between.

This chain uses TRBV7-2 with TRBJ1-2; possible D gene TRBD1, 5 bases. Trimming removed 5 bases at V and 3 bases at J, with 16 bases between. This CDR3 contains 15 residues. Germline V gives CDR1 SGHTA, CDR2 FQGNSA. Here the CDR3 reads CASSPGTGNDYGYTF. The CDR3 DNA reads TGTGCCAGCAGCCCCGGGACCGGGAATGACTATGGCTACACCTTC.

A few counts support this clone. The chain links TRBV10-1 to TRBJ1-1, with unresolved D. This CDR3 region has 13 residues. V was shortened by 5 bases and J by 2 bases, with 9 bases between the two germline ends. The germline V gene has CDR1 WNHNN and CDR2 SYGVQD (reference sequence). This chain's CDR3 is CASSITLNTEAFF. The CDR3 nucleotides are TGCGCCAGCAGTATCACCCTTAACACTGAAGCTTTCTTT.

The chain employs TRBV29-1 and TRBJ1-6; possible D gene TRBD1, 6 bases. CDR1 is SQVTM and CDR2 is ANQGSEA in the germline V gene. V lost 5 bases to trimming and J lost 7 bases, with 12 bases between them. The CDR3 loop spans 13 amino acids. The CDR3 here is CSVSQGNNSPLHF. CDR3 in DNA: TGCAGCGTTTCACAGGGAAACAATTCACCCCTCCACTTT.

The V call is TRBV27, the J call TRBJ1-2; 11 positions agree with TRBD1. Germline V gives CDR1 MNHEY, CDR2 SMNVEV (reference sequence). V shed 5 bases and J 4 bases; nucleotides not matched to a gene: 12. The CDR3 loop spans 17 amino acids. The DNA for the CDR3 is TGTGCCAGCAGTCCAGGATCCTTCGGGACAGGGGGCTATGGCTACACCTTC. Its translation: CASSPGSFGTGGYGYTF.

The J gene is TRBJ1-1, the V gene TRBV25-1; D remains unclear. V was clipped by 4 bases and J by 6 bases, with 9 bases between them. The germline gives CDR1 MGHDK, CDR2 SYGVNS. This CDR3 comprises 12 residues. The DNA of the CDR3 is TGTGCCAGCAGTGTCGGTGTTTCTGAAGCTTTCTTT. Translated, it gives CASSVGVSEAFF.

This chain uses TRBV19 with TRBJ1-1; D possibly corresponds to TRBD1 (5 bases). Germline lookup yields CDR1 LNHDA and CDR2 SQIVND (reference sequence). This CDR3 comprises 15 residues. V dropped 3 bases and J dropped 6 bases, with 17 bases sitting between them. The CDR3 protein is CASSIIGQGSPEAFF. DNA for the CDR3: TGTGCCAGTAGTATCATCGGCCAGGGTAGTCCTGAAGCTTTCTTT.